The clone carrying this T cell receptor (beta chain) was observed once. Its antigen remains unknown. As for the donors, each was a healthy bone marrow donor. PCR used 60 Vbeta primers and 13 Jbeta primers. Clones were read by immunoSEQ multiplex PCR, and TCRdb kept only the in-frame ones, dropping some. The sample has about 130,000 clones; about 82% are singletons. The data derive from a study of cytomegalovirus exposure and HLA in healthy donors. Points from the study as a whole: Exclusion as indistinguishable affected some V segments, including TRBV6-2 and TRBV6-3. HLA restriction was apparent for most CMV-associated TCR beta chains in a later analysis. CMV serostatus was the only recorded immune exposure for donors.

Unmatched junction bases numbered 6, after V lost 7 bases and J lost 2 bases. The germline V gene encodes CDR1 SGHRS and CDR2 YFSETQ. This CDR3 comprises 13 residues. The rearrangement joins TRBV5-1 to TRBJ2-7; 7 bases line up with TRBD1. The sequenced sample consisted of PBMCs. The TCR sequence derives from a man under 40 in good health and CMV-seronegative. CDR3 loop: CASGRGQAYEQYF. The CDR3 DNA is TGCGCCAGCGGAAGAGGACAGGCCTACGAGCAGTACTTC.